This T cell receptor (beta chain) was captured by sequencing in a study of graft-versus-host responses after intestinal transplantation. For the study at large: Transplantation in recipients was multivisceral, liver-intestinal, or isolated intestinal. Every recipient underwent anti-thymocyte globulin induction, then tacrolimus and steroids for three to four years.

In germline, CDR1 is MNHGY, CDR2 SVAAGI. V shed 6 bases, J shed 8 bases, and the junction held 14 bases outside the gene matches. The CDR3 contains 15 residues. The table came from immunoSEQ multiplex PCR; TCRdb's copy has only in-frame clones and leaves some out. In the table there are 55,000 to 70,000 clones, 90% to 95% of which are singletons. This clone was seen a single time. Here the sequenced sample was PBMCs, taken less than 130 days after intestinal transplantation. The V call is TRBV6-9, the J call TRBJ1-2; TRBD1 matches 8 bases. The sequence was obtained from a human patient who received an intestinal transplant, so some T cells may come from the graft donor. The CDR3 is CASSPTGAPVGGYTF. The CDR3 DNA follows: TGTGCCAGCAGCCCGACAGGGGCGCCCGTCGGGGGCTACACCTTC.